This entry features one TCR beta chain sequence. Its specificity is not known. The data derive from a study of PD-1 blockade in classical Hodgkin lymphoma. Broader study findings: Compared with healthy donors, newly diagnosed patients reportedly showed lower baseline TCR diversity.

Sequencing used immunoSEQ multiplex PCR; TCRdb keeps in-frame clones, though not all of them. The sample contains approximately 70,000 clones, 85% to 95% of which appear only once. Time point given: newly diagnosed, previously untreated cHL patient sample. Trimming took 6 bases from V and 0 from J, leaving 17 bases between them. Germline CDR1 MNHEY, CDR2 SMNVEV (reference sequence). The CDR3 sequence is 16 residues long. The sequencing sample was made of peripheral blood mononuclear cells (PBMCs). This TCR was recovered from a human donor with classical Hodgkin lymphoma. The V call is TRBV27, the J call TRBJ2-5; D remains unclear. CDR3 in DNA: TGTGCCAGCAGACCTCGAGGAGCAGATAACCAAGAGACCCAGTACTTC. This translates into CASRPRGADNQETQYF.